This TCR beta chain was found in a study of PD-1 blockade in classical Hodgkin lymphoma. CDR3 length: 13 residues. Germline lookup yields CDR1 GTSNPN and CDR2 SVGIG (reference sequence). V lost 0 bases and J lost 5, with 7 bases in between. The time point: cycle 4 day 1 (C4D1), after less than 7 weeks of nivolumab. After autologous stem cell transplantation all patients relapsed, and prior brentuximab vedotin exposure differed between cohorts. About this clone: Its specificity is not known.

Libraries were prepared by immunoSEQ multiplex PCR; TCRdb keeps only in-frame clonotypes and omits some of them. The top ten hold 6.5% to 9% of the sample, which has 50,000 to 65,000 clones, nearly 90% seen once. Notes on the study in general: Reports described newly diagnosed patients as having lower baseline TCR diversity than healthy donors. CD4+ TCR diversity climbed significantly by C4D1, unlike CD8+ TCR diversity. The causes of the repertoire differences, possibly disease activity or prior therapy, remain undefined.

This rearrangement joins TRBV30 to TRBJ2-2; D not certain. The TCR sequence derives from a human donor with classical Hodgkin lymphoma. The starting material was peripheral blood mononuclear cells (PBMCs), obtained before the fourth cycle of nivolumab. The CDR3 DNA reads as TGTGCCTGGAGTGTAGCCGAAACCGGGGAGCTGTTTTTT. It specifies CAWSVAETGELFF.